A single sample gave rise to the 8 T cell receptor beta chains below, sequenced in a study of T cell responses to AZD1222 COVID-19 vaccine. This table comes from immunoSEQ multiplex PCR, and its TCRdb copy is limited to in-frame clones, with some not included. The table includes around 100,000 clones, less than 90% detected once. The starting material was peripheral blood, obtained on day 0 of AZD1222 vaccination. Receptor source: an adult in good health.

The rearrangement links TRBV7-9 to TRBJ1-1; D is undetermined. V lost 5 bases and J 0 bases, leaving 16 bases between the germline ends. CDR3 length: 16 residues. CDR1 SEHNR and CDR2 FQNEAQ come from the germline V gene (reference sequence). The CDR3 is CASSPPGGRMNTEAFF. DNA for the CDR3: TGTGCCAGCAGCCCCCCCGGCGGACGGATGAACACTGAAGCTTTCTTT.

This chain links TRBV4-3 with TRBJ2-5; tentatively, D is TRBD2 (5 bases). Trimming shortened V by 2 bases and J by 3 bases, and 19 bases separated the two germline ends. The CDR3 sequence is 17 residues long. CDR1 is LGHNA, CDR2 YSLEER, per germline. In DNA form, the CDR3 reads TGCGCCAGCAGCCAATTAGCCGGGATTTTGAGAGAAGAGACCCAGTACTTC. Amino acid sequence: CASSQLAGILREETQYF.

CDR3 nucleotides: TGCGCCAGCAGCCAAGACCCGGCAGGGGGTCCTGAAGCTTTCTTT. The encoded protein is CASSQDPAGGPEAFF. The chain couples TRBV4-1 to TRBJ1-1; 7 nucleotides align to TRBD1. The CDR3 sequence is 15 residues long. Germline CDR1 is MGHRA and CDR2 is YSYEKL. Trimming cost V 0 bases and J 6 bases; bases outside gene matches: 7.

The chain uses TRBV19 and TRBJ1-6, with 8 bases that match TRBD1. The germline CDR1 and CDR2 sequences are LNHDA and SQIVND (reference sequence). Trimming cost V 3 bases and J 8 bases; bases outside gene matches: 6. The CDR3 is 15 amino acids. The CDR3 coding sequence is TGTGCCAGTAGTATTTCCTCAGGGGGCCATTCACCCCTCCACTTT. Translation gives CASSISSGGHSPLHF. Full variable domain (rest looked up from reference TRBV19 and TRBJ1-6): DGGITQSPKYLFRKEGQNVTLSCEQNLNHDAMYWYRQDPGQGLRLIYYSQIVNDFQKGDIAEGYSVSREKKESFPLTVTSAQKNPTAFYLCASSISSGGHSPLHFGNGTRLTVT.

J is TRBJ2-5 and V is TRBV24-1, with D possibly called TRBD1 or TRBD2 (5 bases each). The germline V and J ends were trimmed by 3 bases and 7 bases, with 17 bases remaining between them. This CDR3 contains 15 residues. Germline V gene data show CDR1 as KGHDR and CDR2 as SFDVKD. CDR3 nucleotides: TGTGCCACCAGTGATCCCGGGACCCCGGTCGGGACCCAGTACTTC. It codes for CATSDPGTPVGTQYF.

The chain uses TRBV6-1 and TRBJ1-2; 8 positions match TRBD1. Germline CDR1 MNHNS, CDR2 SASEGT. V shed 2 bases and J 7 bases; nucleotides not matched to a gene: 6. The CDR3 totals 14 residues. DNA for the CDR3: TGTGCCAGCAGTGAAACCGGGACAGGATCTGGCTACACCTTC. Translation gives CASSETGTGSGYTF.

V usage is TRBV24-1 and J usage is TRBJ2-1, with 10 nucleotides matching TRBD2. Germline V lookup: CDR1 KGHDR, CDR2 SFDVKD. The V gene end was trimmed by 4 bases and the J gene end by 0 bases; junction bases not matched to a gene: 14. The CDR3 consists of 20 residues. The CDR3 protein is CATSESSGRSQSGSYNEQFF. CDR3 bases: TGTGCCACCAGTGAGAGTAGCGGGAGGTCCCAATCGGGCTCCTACAATGAGCAGTTCTTC.

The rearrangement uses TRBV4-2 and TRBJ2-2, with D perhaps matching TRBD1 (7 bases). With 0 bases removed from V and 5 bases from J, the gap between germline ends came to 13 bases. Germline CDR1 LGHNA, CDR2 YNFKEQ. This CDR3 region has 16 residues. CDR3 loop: CASSQDAGQKTGELFF. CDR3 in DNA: TGTGCCAGCAGCCAAGATGCGGGACAGAAGACCGGGGAGCTGTTTTTT.